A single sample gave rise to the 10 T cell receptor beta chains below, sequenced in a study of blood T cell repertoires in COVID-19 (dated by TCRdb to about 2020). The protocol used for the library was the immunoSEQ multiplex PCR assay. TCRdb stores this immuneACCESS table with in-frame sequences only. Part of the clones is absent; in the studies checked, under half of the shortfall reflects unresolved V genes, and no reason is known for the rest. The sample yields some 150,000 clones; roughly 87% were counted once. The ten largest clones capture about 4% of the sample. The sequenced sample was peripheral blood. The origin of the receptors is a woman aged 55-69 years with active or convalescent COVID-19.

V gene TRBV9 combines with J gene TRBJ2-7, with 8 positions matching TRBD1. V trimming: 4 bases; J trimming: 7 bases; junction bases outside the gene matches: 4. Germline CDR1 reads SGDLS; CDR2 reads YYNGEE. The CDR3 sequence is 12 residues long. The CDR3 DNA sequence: TGTGCCAGCAGCTCTAGACAGGGGGAGCAGTACTTC. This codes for CASSSRQGEQYF.

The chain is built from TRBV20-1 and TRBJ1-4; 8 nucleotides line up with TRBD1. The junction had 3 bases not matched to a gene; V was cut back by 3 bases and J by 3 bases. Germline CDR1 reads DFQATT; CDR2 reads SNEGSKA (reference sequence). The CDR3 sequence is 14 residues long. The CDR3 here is CSASPGQANEKLFF. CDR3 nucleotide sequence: TGCAGTGCTAGTCCGGGACAGGCTAATGAAAAACTGTTTTTT.

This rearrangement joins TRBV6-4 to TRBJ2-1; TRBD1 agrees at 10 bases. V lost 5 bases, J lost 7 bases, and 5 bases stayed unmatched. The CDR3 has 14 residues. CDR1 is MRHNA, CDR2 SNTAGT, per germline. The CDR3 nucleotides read TGTGCCAGCAGTCAGTGGACAGGGGGGAATGAGCAGTTCTTC. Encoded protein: CASSQWTGGNEQFF.

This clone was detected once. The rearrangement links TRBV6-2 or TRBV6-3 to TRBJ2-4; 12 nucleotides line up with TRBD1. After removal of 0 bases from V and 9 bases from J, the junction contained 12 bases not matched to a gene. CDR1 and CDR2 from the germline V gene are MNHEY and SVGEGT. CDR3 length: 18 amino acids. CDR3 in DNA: TGTGCCAGCAGTTACTCTGAACCCGGGACAGGGGGCTATAGCATTCAGTACTTC. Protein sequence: CASSYSEPGTGGYSIQYF.

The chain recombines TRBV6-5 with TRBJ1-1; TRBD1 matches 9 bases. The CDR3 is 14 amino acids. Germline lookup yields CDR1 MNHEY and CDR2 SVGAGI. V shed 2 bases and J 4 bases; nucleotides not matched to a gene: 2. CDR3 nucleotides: TGTGCCAGCAGTTACACAGGGGGCAGCACTGAAGCTTTCTTT. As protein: CASSYTGGSTEAFF.

DNA for the CDR3: TGTGCCACCGCCCCCGGGAACCATAATTCACCCCTCCACTTT. Translating it yields CATAPGNHNSPLHF. J is TRBJ1-6 and V is TRBV7-9; no definite D call. Germline CDR1 and CDR2: SEHNR and FQNEAQ (reference sequence). CDR3 length: 14 residues. V was trimmed by 10 bases and J by 5 bases, leaving 15 bases between them.

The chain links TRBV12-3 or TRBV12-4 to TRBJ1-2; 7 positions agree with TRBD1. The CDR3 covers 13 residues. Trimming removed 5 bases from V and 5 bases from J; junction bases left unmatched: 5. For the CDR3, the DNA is TGTGCCAGCAGTCCTACAGGGGAATATGGCTACACCTTC. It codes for CASSPTGEYGYTF.

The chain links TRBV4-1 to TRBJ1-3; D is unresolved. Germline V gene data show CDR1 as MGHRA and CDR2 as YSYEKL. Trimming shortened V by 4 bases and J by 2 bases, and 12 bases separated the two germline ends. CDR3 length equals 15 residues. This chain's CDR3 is CASSPSPGAGNTIYF. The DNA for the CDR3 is TGCGCCAGCAGCCCTTCCCCCGGGGCTGGAAACACCATATATTTT.

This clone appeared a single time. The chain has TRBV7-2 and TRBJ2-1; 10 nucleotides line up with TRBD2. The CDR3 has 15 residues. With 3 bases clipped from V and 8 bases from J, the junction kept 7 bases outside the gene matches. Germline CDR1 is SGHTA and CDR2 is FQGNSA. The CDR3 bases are TGTGCCAGCAGCTTCCTAGCGGGGGCTCCGGATGAGCAGTTCTTC. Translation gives CASSFLAGAPDEQFF.

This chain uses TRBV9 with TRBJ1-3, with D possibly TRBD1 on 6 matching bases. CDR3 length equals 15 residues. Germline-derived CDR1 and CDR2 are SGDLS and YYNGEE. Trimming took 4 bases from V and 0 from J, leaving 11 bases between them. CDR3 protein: CASSFGQSSGNTIYF. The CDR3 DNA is TGTGCCAGCAGCTTTGGACAGAGCTCTGGAAACACCATATATTTT.